Presented here are 6 T cell receptor beta chains from one specimen sequenced in a study of blood T cell repertoires in COVID-19. Method: immunoSEQ multiplex PCR; TCRdb's copy keeps in-frame clones and lacks some. The sample records about 280,000 clones, approximately 90% being singletons. Sequenced material: PBMCs or T cells enriched from blood (not recorded which). The origin of the receptors is a woman aged 30 to 39 with acute COVID-19.

V gene TRBV10-3 combines with J gene TRBJ2-1; 14 bases map to TRBD2. There are 15 residues in the CDR3. Trimming at V came to 3 bases and at J to 7 bases, leaving 2 bases not matched to a gene. Germline-derived CDR1 and CDR2 are ENHRY and SYGVKD. The CDR3 sequence: CAISDGTSGGNEQFF. The CDR3 bases are TGTGCCATCAGTGACGGGACTAGCGGGGGAAATGAGCAGTTCTTC.

The chain couples TRBV3-1 (or the pseudogene TRBV3-2) to TRBJ2-1; no clear D. This CDR3 contains 14 residues. CDR1 LGHDT and CDR2 YNNKEL come from the germline V gene (reference sequence). Trimming left V 1 base short and J 6 bases short, with 10 bases between. The chain's CDR3 is CASSQVGVLNEQFF. The CDR3 DNA sequence: TGTGCCAGCAGCCAAGTCGGAGTTCTCAATGAGCAGTTCTTC.

The chain is built from TRBV28 and TRBJ2-1; D gene unclear. This CDR3 comprises 11 residues. V was cut by 5 bases and J by 5 bases, with 4 bases left in between. Germline V gene lookup returns CDR1 MDHEN and CDR2 SYDVKM. CDR3 sequence: CASSTDNEQFF. CDR3 DNA sequence: TGTGCCAGCAGTACAGACAATGAGCAGTTCTTC. The whole variable domain, remainder taken from reference TRBV28 and TRBJ2-1, is DVKVTQSSRYLVKRTGEKVFLECVQDMDHENMFWYRQDPGLGLRLIYFSYDVKMKEKGDIPEGYSVSREKKERFSLILESASTNQTSMYLCASSTDNEQFFGPGTRLTVL.

This chain connects TRBV9 to TRBJ2-3; D call uncertain. The CDR3 is 13 amino acids. The V end lost 0 bases, the J end lost 2 bases, and 4 bases lay between the germline ends. The V gene's germline CDR1 is SGDLS and CDR2 YYNGEE. As DNA, the CDR3 is TGTGCCAGCAGCGTAGTTCTCACAGATACGCAGTATTTT. Protein: CASSVVLTDTQYF.

The chain uses TRBV3-1 (or the pseudogene TRBV3-2) and TRBJ2-7; possible D gene TRBD1, 6 bases. This CDR3 contains 14 residues. Germline CDR1 is LGHDT and CDR2 is YNNKEL (reference sequence). V lost 3 bases and J 2 bases, leaving 11 bases between the germline ends. CDR3 residues: CASSHRDITYEQYF. The CDR3, as DNA: TGTGCCAGCAGCCACCGGGACATCACCTACGAGCAGTACTTC.

J is TRBJ2-2 and V is TRBV19; TRBD2 matches 8 bases. This CDR3 spans 15 amino acids. Germline V gives CDR1 LNHDA, CDR2 SQIVND (reference sequence). V shed 7 bases, J shed 3 bases, and the junction held 7 bases outside the gene matches. As DNA, the CDR3 is TGTGCCAGTAATGGTGAGCGGGAGTACACCGGGGAGCTGTTTTTT. Translating it yields CASNGEREYTGELFF.